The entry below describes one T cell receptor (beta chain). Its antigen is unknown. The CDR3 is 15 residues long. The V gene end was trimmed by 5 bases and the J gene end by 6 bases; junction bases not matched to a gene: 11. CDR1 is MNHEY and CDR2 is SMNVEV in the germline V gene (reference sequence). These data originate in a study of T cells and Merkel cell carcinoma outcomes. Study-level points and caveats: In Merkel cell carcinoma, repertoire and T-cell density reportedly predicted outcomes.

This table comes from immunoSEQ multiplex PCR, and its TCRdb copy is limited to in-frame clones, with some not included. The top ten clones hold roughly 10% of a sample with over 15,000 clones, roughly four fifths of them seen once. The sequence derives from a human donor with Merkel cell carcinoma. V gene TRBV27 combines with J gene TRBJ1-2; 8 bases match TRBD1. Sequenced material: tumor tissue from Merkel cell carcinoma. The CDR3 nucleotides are TGTGCCAGCAGTCCTCCAGGGGGCGCCTACGATGGCTACACCTTC. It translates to CASSPPGGAYDGYTF.